This passage covers 25 T cell receptor beta chains from one sample sequenced in a study of T cell repertoires in cytomegalovirus infection. TCRdb independently ran MiXCR on the reads; one entry per CDR3 protein. The repertoire holds approximately 500,000 distinct CDR3 sequences, approximately 16% seen once, with roughly a quarter in the top ten. The sequenced sample was CD8+ T cells from PBMCs. The receptor set was obtained from a human donor in good health (CMV status not recorded). Some clones in this sample may be carry-over from other donors' samples.

This clonotype has only a few counts. This chain joins TRBV18 and TRBJ1-1; no clear D. V was clipped by 6 bases and J by 1 base, with 21 bases between them. Per the germline V gene, CDR1 is KGHSH and CDR2 is LQKENI. This CDR3 spans 17 amino acids. CDR3 in amino acids: CASSMNTVGVGNTEAFF. The CDR3 region has the DNA TGTGCCAGCTCCATGAACACCGTTGGGGTAGGGAACACTGAAGCTTTCTTT.

This clonotype was counted only a few times. The rearrangement links TRBV6-5 to TRBJ2-1; D gene unclear. Per germline, CDR1 MNHEY and CDR2 SVGAGI. Trimming took 5 bases from V and 8 from J, leaving 16 bases between them. The CDR3 is 14 amino acids. The CDR3 DNA reads as TGTGCCAGCAGTACTGGGGTTGGGTCGGATGAGCAGTTCTTC. Protein product: CASSTGVGSDEQFF.

In its sample, this clonotype was seen a few times. The V gene is TRBV6-5, the J gene TRBJ2-1, with D unclear. The CDR3 consists of 14 residues. Trimming took off 0 bases at V and 5 bases at J, with 8 bases between the two ends. CDR1 is MNHEY and CDR2 is SVGAGI in the germline V gene. The CDR3 bases are TGTGCCAGCAGTTACTCGTCAGAAAACAATGAGCAGTTCTTC. This codes for CASSYSSENNEQFF.

A few counts support this clonotype. The rearrangement joins TRBV13 to TRBJ2-7, with 9 bases aligning to TRBD1. The germline V gene has CDR1 PRHDT and CDR2 FYEKMQ (reference sequence). The junction had 4 bases not matched to a gene; V was cut back by 3 bases and J by 1 base. The CDR3 is 15 residues long. The CDR3 region is CASSLGQGHSYEQYF. CDR3 bases: TGTGCCAGCAGCTTGGGACAGGGTCATTCCTACGAGCAGTACTTC.

This clonotype was found a few times. This rearrangement joins TRBV6-2 or TRBV6-3 to TRBJ2-7, with 11 bases fitting TRBD1. V trimming: 11 bases; J trimming: 2 bases; junction bases outside the gene matches: 5. Germline V gene sequence: CDR1 MNHEY, CDR2 SVGEGT. The CDR3 is 13 amino acids. The DNA of the CDR3 is TGTGCCGGGGGACAGGGGGGCACCTACGAGCAGTACTTC. This gives the protein CAGGQGGTYEQYF.

V gene TRBV9 combines with J gene TRBJ1-5; no clear D gene. Germline CDR1 and CDR2: SGDLS and YYNGEE. Trimming took off 3 bases at V and 3 bases at J, with 10 bases between the two ends. CDR3 length: 14 amino acids. The CDR3 here is CASSGREINQPQHF. The CDR3 DNA is TGTGCCAGCAGCGGACGTGAGATCAATCAGCCCCAGCATTTT.

The V gene is TRBV6-5, the J gene TRBJ2-2; tentative D call: TRBD2 (5 bases). This CDR3 spans 14 amino acids. Germline-derived CDR1 and CDR2 are MNHEY and SVGAGI. V lost 8 bases to trimming and J lost 2 bases, with 12 bases between them. The CDR3 protein is CASGASGNTGELFF. The CDR3 coding sequence is TGTGCCAGCGGTGCCAGCGGAAACACCGGGGAGCTGTTTTTT.

Many counts were recorded for this clonotype. The chain couples TRBV7-9 to TRBJ2-7; the D gene is possibly TRBD1 (6 bases). V was shortened by 3 bases and J by 5 bases, with 11 bases between the two germline ends. Looked up from germline, CDR1 is SEHNR and CDR2 is FQNEAQ (reference sequence). The CDR3 contains 13 residues. For the CDR3, the DNA is TGTGCCAGCAGCTTCAGGGGTGTTCACGAGCAGTACTTC. Translated, it gives CASSFRGVHEQYF.

The chain is built from TRBV9 and TRBJ2-1; TRBD2 agrees at 7 bases. After removal of 5 bases from V and 5 bases from J, the junction contained 10 bases not matched to a gene. CDR3 size: 15 residues. CDR1 and CDR2 (germline): SGDLS, YYNGEE. CDR3 residues: CASSLLGGRDNEQFF. The CDR3 bases are TGTGCCAGCAGTTTGCTAGGCGGGAGAGACAATGAGCAGTTCTTC.

This clonotype was seen a handful of times. The V and J genes are TRBV27 and TRBJ2-1; 14 bases agree with TRBD2. The ends lost 3 bases at V and 0 bases at J; junction bases unmatched: 7. Germline V CDR1 and CDR2: MNHEY, SMNVEV (reference sequence). This CDR3 is built from 19 residues. For the CDR3, the DNA is TGTGCCAGCAGTTTTGCAGGACTAGCGGGAGGAAGCTCCTACAATGAGCAGTTCTTC. Protein product: CASSFAGLAGGSSYNEQFF.

In its sample, this clonotype was seen a few times. J is TRBJ2-5 and V is TRBV7-9; 10 bases are a match to TRBD2. The CDR3 sequence is 17 residues long. With V trimmed by 2 bases and J by 5 bases, 11 bases remained unmatched. Germline assignment: CDR1 SEHNR and CDR2 FQNEAQ (reference sequence). CDR3 in DNA: TGTGCCAGCAGCTTATACCCTAGCGGGAGAAGAGGGGAGACCCAGTACTTC. Translating gives CASSLYPSGRRGETQYF.

This clonotype was seen only a few times. This sequence joins TRBV12-3 or TRBV12-4 and TRBJ2-1; a weak D match, TRBD1 (6 bases). The CDR3 length is 16 residues. V lost 2 bases and J lost 5, with 16 bases in between. CDR3 bases: TGTGCCAGCAGTTTAAGTTCAGGGGCTTACAACAATGAGCAGTTCTTC. Protein sequence: CASSLSSGAYNNEQFF.

This chain uses TRBV6-6 with TRBJ1-1; tentative D call: TRBD1 (6 bases). V gave up 1 base and J gave up 3 bases, with 12 bases separating them. From germline, CDR1 is MNHNY and CDR2 SVGAGI (reference sequence). The length of the CDR3 is 15 residues. The CDR3 sequence is CASSYFSGGDTEAFF. The CDR3 DNA reads as TGTGCCAGCAGTTACTTCAGCGGGGGCGACACTGAAGCTTTCTTT.

The chain links TRBV7-8 to TRBJ2-2; TRBD1 might be the D (5 bases). The CDR3 totals 14 residues. Trimming pared 5 bases from V and 4 bases from J, leaving 11 bases between. Germline CDR1 and CDR2: SGHVS and FQNEAQ. CDR3 amino acids: CASSPQGATGELFF. CDR3 coding DNA: TGTGCCAGCAGCCCCCAAGGGGCCACCGGGGAGCTGTTTTTT. The complete variable domain, with remaining parts taken from reference TRBV7-8 and TRBJ2-2, reads GAGVSQSPRYKVAKRGQDVALRCDPISGHVSLFWYQQALGQGPEFLTYFQNEAQLDKSGLPSDRFFAERPEGSVSTLKIQRTQQEDSAVYLCASSPQGATGELFFGEGSRLTVL.

In its sample, this clonotype was seen many times. The chain combines TRBV7-2 with TRBJ2-3, with 14 bases matching TRBD2. This CDR3 is 15 amino acids long. J gave up 4 bases and V 3 bases, and 0 bases lay outside the gene matches. From germline, CDR1 is SGHTA and CDR2 FQGNSA. This CDR3 is CASSLTSGRADTQYF. The DNA for the CDR3 is TGTGCCAGCAGCTTGACTAGCGGGAGGGCAGATACGCAGTATTTT. The complete variable domain, with remaining parts taken from reference TRBV7-2 and TRBJ2-3, reads GAGVSQSPSNKVTEKGKDVELRCDPISGHTALYWYRQSLGQGLEFLIYFQGNSAPDKSGLPSDRFSAERTGGSVSTLTIQRTQQEDSAVYLCASSLTSGRADTQYFGPGTRLTVL.

In this sample, this clonotype turned up many times. The CDR3 loop is CATRSRSTDTQYF. The CDR3 DNA reads TGTGCCACTCGTAGCCGAAGCACAGATACGCAGTATTTT. This chain connects TRBV12-3 or TRBV12-4 to TRBJ2-3; D is unresolved. This CDR3 spans 13 amino acids. V was clipped by 10 bases and J by 0 bases, with 11 bases between them.

In its sample, this clonotype was seen many times. The V call is TRBV7-8, the J call TRBJ2-2, with D tentatively TRBD1 or TRBD2 (6 bases each). The CDR3 extends over 14 amino acids. Germline-derived CDR1 and CDR2 are SGHVS and FQNEAQ. Trimming left V 3 bases short and J 9 bases short, with 14 bases between. CDR3 protein: CASSFGGDGRELFF. The DNA for the CDR3 is TGTGCCAGCAGCTTCGGGGGCGACGGAAGGGAGCTGTTTTTT.

The V call is TRBV4-1, the J call TRBJ2-1; 10 nucleotides agree with TRBD1. Germline V gene sequence: CDR1 MGHRA, CDR2 YSYEKL. V trimming: 4 bases; J trimming: 9 bases; junction bases outside the gene matches: 9. CDR3 length: 15 residues. The CDR3 loop is CASSPGDRGNAEQFF. CDR3 in DNA: TGCGCCAGCAGCCCAGGGGACAGGGGTAACGCTGAGCAGTTCTTC.

The rearrangement joins TRBV20-1 to TRBJ2-7; D uncertain. The V and J ends lost 3 bases and 2 bases respectively, with 11 bases between them. Germline V lookup: CDR1 DFQATT, CDR2 SNEGSKA (reference sequence). The CDR3 is made up of 13 amino acids. The CDR3 reads CSASQGSAYEQYF. DNA for the CDR3: TGCAGTGCTAGTCAAGGTTCGGCCTACGAGCAGTACTTC.

This clonotype was observed at least ten times. This chain connects TRBV7-3 to TRBJ1-6; a weak D match, TRBD1 (5 bases). CDR1 SGHTA and CDR2 FQGTGA come from the germline V gene. The CDR3 has 18 amino acids. The V and J ends lost 5 bases and 5 bases respectively, with 22 bases between them. As DNA, the CDR3 is TGTGCCAGCAGCCCCCGGGGGGACCTGCCCCATAATAATTCACCCCTCCACTTT. Translation: CASSPRGDLPHNNSPLHF.

At least ten counts were recorded for this clonotype. The V call is TRBV6-1, the J call TRBJ1-5; D uncertain. CDR3 size: 14 residues. Germline V CDR1 and CDR2: MNHNS, SASEGT. Between the trimmed V and J ends, which lost 8 bases and 3 bases, there was a span of 14 bases. The CDR3 protein is CASFEPRVNQPQHF. CDR3 sequence (DNA): TGTGCCAGCTTCGAGCCCAGAGTCAATCAGCCCCAGCATTTT.

The genes are TRBV19 and TRBJ1-1, with D possibly being TRBD1 (5 bases). Germline V gives CDR1 LNHDA, CDR2 SQIVND (reference sequence). V lost 6 bases and J lost 6, with 17 bases in between. The CDR3 loop spans 14 amino acids. The CDR3 sequence: CASSFLAGHPEAFF. The CDR3 nucleotides read TGTGCCAGTAGCTTCCTGGCAGGGCACCCTGAAGCTTTCTTT.

This clonotype showed up many times. In nucleotides, the CDR3 is TGTGCTAGTGGTTTGCTTACGGGCGGGGGAGGCAATGAGCAGTTCTTC. Protein: CASGLLTGGGGNEQFF. The chain employs TRBV12-5 and TRBJ2-1; 7 nucleotides align to TRBD2. Trimming removed 2 bases from V and 6 bases from J; junction bases left unmatched: 10. Per the germline V gene, CDR1 is LGHNT and CDR2 is FRNRAP. The CDR3 contains 16 residues.

This clonotype was recorded many times. This chain connects TRBV7-8 to TRBJ1-2; possibly TRBD1 for D (6 bases). The V gene's germline CDR1 is SGHVS and CDR2 FQNEAQ. CDR3 length: 13 residues. Trimming cost V 1 base and J 8 bases, with 11 bases left between them. The CDR3 protein is CASSLGGARGYTF. The CDR3, as DNA: TGTGCCAGCAGCTTAGGGGGGGCGCGAGGCTACACCTTC.

This clonotype occurred a few times. This chain joins TRBV15 and TRBJ2-5; no definite D call. From germline, CDR1 is LNHNV and CDR2 YYDKDF (reference sequence). Between the trimmed V and J ends, which lost 7 bases and 5 bases, there was a span of 23 bases. CDR3 size: 16 residues. This chain's CDR3 is CATTTSPGSEEETQYF. The CDR3 nucleotides read TGTGCCACCACGACCTCCCCGGGTTCTGAGGAGGAGACCCAGTACTTC.